The 20 T cell receptor beta chains reported below all come from one sample, sequenced in a study of identical twins (dated by TCRdb to about 2016). Libraries were prepared through 5' RACE. The instrument given in TCRdb is Illumina HiSeq 2000. TCRdb reanalyzed the raw reads on its own, using fastp at Q25 for trimming and MiXCR for clone calling, and kept in-frame beta chains. When rows share a CDR3 protein, they turn into one entry using the most common DNA and genes. Recorded for this sample are 690,000 or so distinct CDR3 sequences; over 8.5% of them occurred a single time. The top ten clonotypes cover more than 0.75% of the sample. This sample was also put to use in a study of yellow fever vaccine responses in identical twins.

The specimen sequenced was PBMCs. These receptors all stem from a woman aged 18-29 years in good health.

Many counts were recorded for this clonotype. The rearrangement joins TRBV20-1 to TRBJ1-5, with D possibly TRBD1 on 6 matching bases. The CDR3 covers 16 residues. In germline, CDR1 is DFQATT, CDR2 SNEGSKA (reference sequence). V lost 1 base, J lost 0 bases, and 13 bases lay in between. The CDR3 sequence is CSARGSTGFSNQPQHF. CDR3 bases: TGCAGTGCTAGAGGATCGACAGGATTTAGCAATCAGCCCCAGCATTTT.

The chain employs TRBV6-2 or TRBV6-3 and TRBJ2-7; tentative D call: TRBD2 (6 bases). The CDR3 covers 13 residues. Germline lookup yields CDR1 MNHEY and CDR2 SVGEGT. V was pared by 6 bases and J by 3 bases, with 12 bases between. The CDR3 loop reads CASSLLAFYEQYF. The CDR3 DNA reads TGTGCCAGCAGCCTCCTAGCGTTCTACGAGCAGTACTTC.

V and J are TRBV7-2 and TRBJ2-5; 16 bases line up with TRBD2. J was trimmed by 4 bases and V by 8 bases; bases with no gene match: 4. The CDR3 length is 15 residues. Germline V gives CDR1 SGHTA, CDR2 FQGNSA. The CDR3 sequence is CASAGTSGRVETQYF. The DNA for the CDR3 is TGTGCCAGCGCCGGGACTAGCGGGAGGGTAGAGACCCAGTACTTC.

This clonotype was recorded at least ten times. The gene calls are TRBV29-1 and TRBJ1-2, with 10 bases lining up with TRBD1. The CDR3 has 13 residues. Looked up from germline, CDR1 is SQVTM and CDR2 is ANQGSEA. V lost 1 base to trimming and J lost 8 bases; unmatched junction nucleotides: 4. Here the CDR3 reads CSVEATGGRGYTF. CDR3 DNA: TGCAGCGTTGAAGCGACAGGGGGCAGAGGCTACACCTTC.

The chain recombines TRBV19 with TRBJ2-5; D is unclear. Trimming took 2 bases from V and 2 from J, leaving 6 bases between them. The CDR3 covers 13 residues. The germline CDR1 and CDR2 sequences are LNHDA and SQIVND (reference sequence). The CDR3 loop is CASSIWQQETQYF. The DNA of the CDR3 is TGTGCCAGTAGTATATGGCAGCAAGAGACCCAGTACTTC. Filled out from reference TRBV19 and TRBJ2-5, the complete variable domain reads DGGITQSPKYLFRKEGQNVTLSCEQNLNHDAMYWYRQDPGQGLRLIYYSQIVNDFQKGDIAEGYSVSREKKESFPLTVTSAQKNPTAFYLCASSIWQQETQYFGPGTRLLVL.

This clonotype was detected ten times or more. The V gene is TRBV7-9, the J gene TRBJ1-6; perhaps TRBD1 as D (6 bases). Germline V gives CDR1 SEHNR, CDR2 FQNEAQ (reference sequence). V dropped 3 bases and J dropped 9 bases, with 12 bases sitting between them. The CDR3 runs 14 residues. The DNA for the CDR3 is TGTGCCAGCAGCTTTCCAGGGGTTGGTTCACCCCTCCACTTT. This translates into CASSFPGVGSPLHF.

The chain links TRBV27 to TRBJ1-1, with 9 bases fitting TRBD1. CDR3 length: 15 residues. CDR1 and CDR2 (germline): MNHEY, SMNVEV (reference sequence). Trimming at V came to 5 bases and at J to 5 bases, leaving 9 bases not matched to a gene. CDR3 coding DNA: TGTGCCAGCAGTCCCACCGGGACAGGGAAGACTGAAGCTTTCTTT. Translating gives CASSPTGTGKTEAFF.

In the case of this clonotype: A read error is possible here, since a much larger clone lies one base away. The genes are TRBV5-1 and TRBJ1-4, with a possible D match to TRBD1 (6 bases). Germline loops: CDR1 SGHRS, CDR2 YFSETQ. The CDR3 is 13 amino acids. The chain's CDR3 is CGSRCRGEEKLFF. Here the CDR3 DNA reads TGCGGTAGCAGGTGCAGGGGAGAAGAAAAACTGTTTTTT. Full variable domain (outside the CDR3, taken from reference TRBV5-1 and TRBJ1-4): KAGVTQTPRYLIKTRGQQVTLSCSPISGHRSVSWYQQTPGQGLQFLFEYFSETQRNKGNFPGRFSGRQFSNSRSEMNVSTLELGDSALYLCGSRCRGEEKLFFGSGTQLSVL.

This clonotype was found a few times. The genes are TRBV29-1 and TRBJ2-1, with D possibly being TRBD2 (6 bases). This CDR3 region has 11 residues. The V gene's germline CDR1 is SQVTM and CDR2 ANQGSEA. CDR3 protein: CLGGEVNEQFF. The CDR3 region has the DNA TGCTTAGGAGGGGAAGTCAATGAGCAGTTCTTC.

This clonotype came up many times. The CDR3 DNA reads TGTGCCAGCAGTCAGGGGGGGCCTCAGACCCAGTACTTC. It encodes CASSQGGPQTQYF. The chain recombines TRBV6-1 with TRBJ2-5, with D possibly being TRBD1 or TRBD2 (7 bases each). The CDR3 spans 13 residues. Germline loops: CDR1 MNHNS, CDR2 SASEGT. V lost 5 bases and J lost 6, with 13 bases in between.

The chain recombines TRBV6-2 or TRBV6-3 with TRBJ2-7, with TRBD2 matching 7 bases. This CDR3 is 15 amino acids long. V lost 8 bases to trimming and J lost 3 bases; unmatched junction nucleotides: 13. Germline CDR1 MNHEY, CDR2 SVGEGT. The CDR3 spells CASRPLREGNYEQYF. CDR3 nucleotides: TGTGCCAGCCGTCCCTTGAGGGAGGGCAACTACGAGCAGTACTTC.

This clonotype was picked up many times. The chain combines TRBV9 with TRBJ1-3; 7 nucleotides align to TRBD1. V lost 3 bases, J lost 0 bases, and 9 bases stayed unmatched. Germline-derived CDR1 and CDR2 are SGDLS and YYNGEE. CDR3 length equals 17 residues. In DNA form, the CDR3 reads TGTGCCAGCAGCGCCCGGGAGGGGGCCCGCTCTGGAAACACCATATATTTT. This gives the protein CASSAREGARSGNTIYF.

The chain joins TRBV12-3 or TRBV12-4 to TRBJ2-3; a possible D gene is TRBD2 (5 bases). CDR3 size: 16 residues. V dropped 5 bases and J dropped 11 bases, with 26 bases sitting between them. CDR3 nucleotide sequence: TGTGCCAGCAGTCTTTCCCAGCGCCATGAGGGTGGAGGGCAGTATTTT. This encodes CASSLSQRHEGGGQYF.

V is TRBV5-1 and J is TRBJ2-3; a possible D gene is TRBD2 (6 bases). This CDR3 has 14 residues. The germline V and J ends were trimmed by 4 bases and 5 bases, with 14 bases remaining between them. Germline V gives CDR1 SGHRS, CDR2 YFSETQ. CDR3 DNA: TGCGCCAGCAGCATCGGACGGGGAGGAGATACGCAGTATTTT. As protein: CASSIGRGGDTQYF.

This rearrangement joins TRBV6-2 or TRBV6-3 to TRBJ2-1; 8 nucleotides agree with TRBD2. With 0 bases clipped from V and 0 bases from J, the junction kept 4 bases outside the gene matches. CDR3 length: 17 amino acids. Germline V gene sequence: CDR1 MNHEY, CDR2 SVGEGT. DNA for the CDR3: TGTGCCAGCAGTTACTCGACGGGGGGGAGCTCCTACAATGAGCAGTTCTTC. This gives the protein CASSYSTGGSSYNEQFF.

This clonotype has only a few counts. The chain carries TRBV12-3 or TRBV12-4 and TRBJ2-1; 16 nucleotides line up with TRBD2. The trim removed 6 bases at V and 1 base at J, leaving 9 bases unmatched. This CDR3 contains 19 residues. The DNA for the CDR3 is TGTGCCAGCAGATCCACCGGGACTAGCGGGAGGGGGTCCTACAATGAGCAGTTCTTC. The encoded protein is CASRSTGTSGRGSYNEQFF.

The rearrangement links TRBV11-2 to TRBJ2-1, with D tentatively TRBD1 or TRBD2 (5 bases each). CDR1 and CDR2 (germline): SGHAT, FQNNGV. CDR3 length equals 14 residues. V lost 6 bases and J lost 12, with 21 bases in between. The CDR3 sequence: CASRTRAGALWQFF. The CDR3 nucleotides are TGTGCCAGCAGAACGCGAGCCGGGGCGCTTTGGCAGTTCTTC.

The chain recombines TRBV6-1 with TRBJ2-5; D remains unclear. V lost 6 bases and J lost 3, with 23 bases in between. The CDR3 is made up of 17 amino acids. Germline-derived CDR1 and CDR2 are MNHNS and SASEGT. The CDR3 sequence is CASSPTSIFMAKETQYF. DNA of the CDR3: TGTGCCAGCAGCCCTACTTCCATTTTCATGGCGAAAGAGACCCAGTACTTC.

This clonotype showed up many times. This chain connects TRBV5-1 to TRBJ1-1; 9 positions match TRBD1. The CDR3 runs 15 residues. The germline CDR1 and CDR2 sequences are SGHRS and YFSETQ. Trimming at V came to 6 bases and at J to 0 bases, leaving 6 bases not matched to a gene. CDR3 DNA sequence: TGCGCCAGCACCGGACAGGGGTCGGTGAACACTGAAGCTTTCTTT. Protein sequence: CASTGQGSVNTEAFF.

The chain couples TRBV29-1 to TRBJ2-7, with TRBD1 matching over 12 bases. Losses at the gene ends were 6 bases for V and 6 bases for J; bases not matched to a gene: 6. CDR1 is SQVTM, CDR2 ANQGSEA, per germline. This CDR3 region has 13 residues. CDR3 loop: CSVGQGAAVEQYF. The CDR3 nucleotides are TGCAGCGTGGGACAGGGGGCGGCTGTCGAGCAGTACTTC.